This paragraph covers one T cell receptor beta chain sequence. The antigen is not known. Amplification used 60 Vbeta primers and 13 Jbeta primers. Clones were sequenced by immunoSEQ multiplex PCR, and TCRdb holds only the in-frame ones, with some missing. The table counts tens of thousands of clones; 4.8% lies in the top ten. These data originate in a study of cytomegalovirus exposure and HLA in healthy donors. Findings and caveats of the study: Researchers reported in a later analysis that common viral pathogens appeared linked to several top clusters. Previous analysis showed most TCR beta V segments were productive about 87% or about 30% of the time.

V dropped 4 bases and J dropped 11; count of bases not matched to a gene: 14. The length of the CDR3 is 17 residues. Per the germline V gene, CDR1 is SGHDT and CDR2 is YYEEEE. The clonotype originates from a female donor in good health and CMV-seronegative. The sequencing input was PBMCs. The chain carries TRBV5-6 and TRBJ2-3; 15 bases match TRBD2. The CDR3 DNA reads TGTGCCAGCAGCCCGGGACTAGCGGGGGGCCCGAAGGAGAAGCAGTATTTT. Encoded protein: CASSPGLAGGPKEKQYF. Together with reference TRBV5-6 and TRBJ2-3, the CDR3 gives the full variable domain: DAGVTQSPTHLIKTRGQQVTLRCSPKSGHDTVSWYQQALGQGPQFIFQYYEEEERQRGNFPDRFSGHQFPNYSSELNVNALLLGDSALYLCASSPGLAGGPKEKQYFGPGTRLTVL.